The clone carrying this T cell receptor (beta chain) came up a few times. Original data processing: Nucleated cell number was recorded as an estimate derived from reference gene primer amplification. The table came from immunoSEQ multiplex PCR; TCRdb's copy has only in-frame clones and leaves some out. The D gene and trimming were derived from the DNA, and the V and J assignments and clone size from that table. Of 250,000 to 300,000 clones listed, 88% were seen once; the top ten hold 2%. Unmatched junction bases numbered 4, after V lost 6 bases and J lost 1 base. The CDR3 extends over 15 amino acids. Germline loops: CDR1 MNHEY, CDR2 SMNVEV (reference sequence). This sample was taken from a study of blood T cell repertoires in COVID-19. Study summary: Cohort 3 recovery required two negative PCRs, clearance, or symptom resolution.

Grouping used clinical history reported by participants in a survey and questionnaire. The rearrangement uses TRBV27 and TRBJ2-7, with TRBD2 matching over 12 bases. The source material was PBMCs or T cells enriched from blood (not recorded which). This TCR came from a woman in her sixties or seventies in a cohort exposed to, infected with or recovered from COVID-19 (not recorded which). The CDR3 coding sequence is TGTGCCAGCAGACCCGGACTAGCGGGGTCCTACGAGCAGTACTTC. It is translated as CASRPGLAGSYEQYF.